The T cell receptor (beta chain) described here comes from a study of beta chain features in type 1 diabetes. Study-wide findings and caveats: Among patients with Type 1 diabetes, TCRB CDR3s were moderately but significantly shorter in every one of the four CD4+ subsets. In patients and controls equally, PCR might favor templates that are shorter.

The isolated RNA, all of it, was reverse transcribed, so expressed TCRB transcripts were what got sequenced. Average reads for naive, central memory and regulatory T cell samples were several million. Profiling relied on immunoSEQ multiplex PCR, and the TCRdb table lists in-frame clones only, not all of them. The sample includes under 300,000 clones, 24% of them seen just once. Trimming cost V 4 bases and J 0 bases, with 12 bases left between them. CDR1 and CDR2 (germline): GTSNPN, SVGIG (reference sequence). The CDR3 sequence is 14 residues long. Central memory, naive, regulatory and stem cell-like memory CD4+ cells were sorted by CD45RO/CCR7/CD25/CD127/CD95/CD27. As regards this clone: What it binds is unknown.

This TCR was recovered from a woman in her twenties or thirties with type 1 diabetes. The chain has TRBV30 and TRBJ1-1; a possible D gene is TRBD1 (6 bases). The sample comprised naive CD4+ T cells from blood. The chain's CDR3 is CAWTYRALNTEAFF. In nucleotides, the CDR3 is TGTGCCTGGACTTACAGGGCCCTGAACACTGAAGCTTTCTTT.